This T cell receptor (beta chain) was captured by sequencing in a study of OX40 agonist ivuxolimab in advanced cancers. Study-wide background: Treatment received earlier with anti-PD-1, anti-PD-L1 or anti-CTLA-4 agents was allowed, and over 30% had some.

Any history of autoimmune disease or systemic immunosuppression disqualified patients. At baseline, cycle 4 day 1, and cycle 7 day 1, blood was sampled. General observations from the study: Blood T cells, both CD4+ and CD8+, expanded clonally by week 6 at 0.1 to 3.0 mg/kg.

TCRdb's copy holds only in-frame clones and misses some; the assay was immunoSEQ multiplex PCR. The table records 20,000 to 25,000 clones, roughly 80% of them present only once. Remarks on this clone: Antigen specificity is unknown.

This receptor was obtained from an adult with an advanced solid tumor such as melanoma, head and neck, liver or kidney cancer. The specimen was CD4+ or CD8+ T cells sorted from blood, collected in a trial of the OX40 agonist ivuxolimab.

The CDR3 sequence is CASSHSYNEQFF. The CDR3 coding sequence is TGTGCCAGCAGTCACTCATACAATGAGCAGTTCTTC. The chain couples TRBV27 to TRBJ2-1; D is ambiguous. Germline V CDR1 and CDR2: MNHEY, SMNVEV (reference sequence). The V and J ends lost 5 bases and 4 bases respectively, with 6 bases between them. The CDR3 is 12 amino acids.